This TCR beta chain was identified during a study of shared clonotypes between healthy human individuals. General study points: Generation probability values for non-shared clonotypes were lower than those for clonotypes shared by all four donors. Tissue TCR repertoires likely differ from these blood-only repertoires.

Assay used: immunoSEQ multiplex PCR; TCRdb lists only in-frame clones, some missing. The sample holds 630,000 or so clones; 95% to 98% are singletons and the top ten take 0.3%. The CDR3 is 16 residues long. The ends were cut back, 3 bases at V and 4 bases at J, with 15 bases in the middle. The germline CDR1 and CDR2 sequences are MGHRA and YSYEKL. Naive CD8 cells lacked CD45RO and underwent positive selection for CCR7, leaving out terminally differentiated effector memory CD45RA+ cells. Comment on this clone: Its antigen is not identified.

The chain links TRBV4-1 to TRBJ2-2, with unresolved D. Sequencing was performed on naive CD8+ T cells sorted from blood. The source is a man aged 25-45 years in good health. The CDR3 sequence: CASSQLDLISTGELFF. Written as DNA, the CDR3 is TGCGCCAGCAGCCAGCTGGACCTAATCAGCACCGGGGAGCTGTTTTTT.